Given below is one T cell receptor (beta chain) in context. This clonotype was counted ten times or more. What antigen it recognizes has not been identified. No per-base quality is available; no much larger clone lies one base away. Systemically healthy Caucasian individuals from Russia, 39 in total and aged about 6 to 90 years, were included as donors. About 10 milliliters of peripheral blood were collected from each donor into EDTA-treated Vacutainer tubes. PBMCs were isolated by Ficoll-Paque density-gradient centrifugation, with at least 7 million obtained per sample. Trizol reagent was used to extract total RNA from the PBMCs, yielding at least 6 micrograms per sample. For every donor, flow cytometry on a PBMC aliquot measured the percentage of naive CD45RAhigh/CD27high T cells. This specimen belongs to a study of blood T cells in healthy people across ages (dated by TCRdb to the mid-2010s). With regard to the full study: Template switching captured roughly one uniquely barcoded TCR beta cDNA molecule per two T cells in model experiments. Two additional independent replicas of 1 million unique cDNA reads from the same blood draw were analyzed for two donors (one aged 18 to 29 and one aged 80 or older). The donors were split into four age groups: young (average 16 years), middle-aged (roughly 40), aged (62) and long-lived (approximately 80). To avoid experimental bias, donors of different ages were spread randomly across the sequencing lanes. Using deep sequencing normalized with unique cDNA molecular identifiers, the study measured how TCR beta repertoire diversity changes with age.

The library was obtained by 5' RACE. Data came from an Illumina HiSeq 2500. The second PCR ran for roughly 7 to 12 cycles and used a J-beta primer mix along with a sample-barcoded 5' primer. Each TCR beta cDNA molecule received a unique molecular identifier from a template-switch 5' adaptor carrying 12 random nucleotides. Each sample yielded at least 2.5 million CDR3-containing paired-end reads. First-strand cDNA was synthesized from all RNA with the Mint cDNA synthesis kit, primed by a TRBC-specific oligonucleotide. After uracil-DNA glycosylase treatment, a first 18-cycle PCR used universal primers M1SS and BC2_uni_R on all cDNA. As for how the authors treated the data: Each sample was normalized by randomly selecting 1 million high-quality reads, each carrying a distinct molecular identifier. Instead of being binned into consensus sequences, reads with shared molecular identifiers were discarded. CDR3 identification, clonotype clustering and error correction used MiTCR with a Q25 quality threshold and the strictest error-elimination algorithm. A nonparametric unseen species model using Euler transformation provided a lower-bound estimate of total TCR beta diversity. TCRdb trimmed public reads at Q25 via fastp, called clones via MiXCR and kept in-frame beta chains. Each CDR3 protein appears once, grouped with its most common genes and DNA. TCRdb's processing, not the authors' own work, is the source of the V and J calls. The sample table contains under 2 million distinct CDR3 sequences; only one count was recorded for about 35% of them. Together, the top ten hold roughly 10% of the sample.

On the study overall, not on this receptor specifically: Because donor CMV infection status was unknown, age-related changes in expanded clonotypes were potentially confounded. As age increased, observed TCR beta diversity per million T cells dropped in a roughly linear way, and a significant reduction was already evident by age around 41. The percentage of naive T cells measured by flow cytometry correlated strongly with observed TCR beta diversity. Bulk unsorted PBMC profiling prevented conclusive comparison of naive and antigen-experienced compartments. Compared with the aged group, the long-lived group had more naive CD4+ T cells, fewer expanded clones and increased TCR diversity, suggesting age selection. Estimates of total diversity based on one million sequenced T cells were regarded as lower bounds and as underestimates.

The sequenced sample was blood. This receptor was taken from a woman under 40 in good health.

The CDR3 region: CASSLEAGGPYEQFF. The sequenced DNA: TGTGCCAGCAGTCTAGAAGCGGGGGGGCCGTATGAGCAGTTCTTC. Recombination linked TRBV12-3 or TRBV12-4 to TRBJ2-1, with 10 middle bases fitting TRBD2. At the junction V is shortened by 5 bases and J by 8 bases; bases outside the gene matches: 9. Counted from cysteine to phenylalanine, this CDR3 has 15 amino acids. CDR3 DNA is the only sequence kept; it has 45 bases, read in frame from the first base.